The next 14 T cell receptor beta chains were all read from a single sample in a study of blood T cell repertoires in COVID-19 (dated by TCRdb to the early 2020s). Library generation was performed with the immunoSEQ multiplex PCR assay. As stored in TCRdb, this immuneACCESS dataset retains in-frame rearrangements with V and J assigned. A fraction of the clones does not appear; measured against another copy, unresolved V genes explain less than half of the discrepancy, and the remainder lacks a known reason. The sample yields under 250,000 clones; about 80% were counted once. The ten largest make up approximately 2.5% of the sample. Sequencing input: peripheral blood. These receptors all stem from a woman aged 55-70 years with acute or convalescent COVID-19.

The rearrangement links TRBV4-1 to TRBJ1-2, with TRBD1 as a possible D gene (6 bases). The CDR3 covers 14 residues. The germline V gene has CDR1 MGHRA and CDR2 YSYEKL. Trimming pared 0 bases from V and 3 bases from J, leaving 8 bases between. The CDR3 is CASSQEQGDYGYTF. The CDR3 DNA is TGCGCCAGCAGCCAAGAACAGGGAGACTATGGCTACACCTTC.

The table lists this clone with a few counts. This rearrangement joins TRBV3-1 (or the pseudogene TRBV3-2) to TRBJ1-6, with unresolved D. Germline values: CDR1 LGHDT, CDR2 YNNKEL (reference sequence). The CDR3 totals 16 residues. Trimming left V 1 base short and J 0 bases short, with 7 bases between. In DNA, the CDR3 is TGTGCCAGCAGCCAAGCCGTTAGCTCCTATAATTCACCCCTCCACTTT. It yields the protein CASSQAVSSYNSPLHF.

The genes are TRBV6-1 and TRBJ2-7, with D perhaps matching TRBD1 (5 bases). In germline, CDR1 is MNHNS, CDR2 SASEGT. Trimming took off 2 bases at V and 2 bases at J, with 10 bases between the two ends. This CDR3 spans 14 amino acids. CDR3 region: CASSEYRSPYEQYF. For the CDR3, the DNA is TGTGCCAGCAGTGAATACAGGAGCCCCTACGAGCAGTACTTC.

The rearrangement uses TRBV7-2 and TRBJ1-4, with D hard to call. The V gene lost 5 bases and the J gene lost 7 bases, with 26 bases spanning the gap. This CDR3 has 18 residues. Germline CDR1 and CDR2: SGHTA and FQGNSA. CDR3 loop: CASSLRPTGGRVFEKLFF. The CDR3 DNA sequence: TGTGCCAGCAGCCTACGCCCCACGGGAGGGAGGGTTTTTGAAAAACTGTTTTTT. The entire variable domain, with the rest obtained from reference TRBV7-2 and TRBJ1-4, is as follows: GAGVSQSPSNKVTEKGKDVELRCDPISGHTALYWYRQSLGQGLEFLIYFQGNSAPDKSGLPSDRFSAERTGGSVSTLTIQRTQQEDSAVYLCASSLRPTGGRVFEKLFFGSGTQLSVL.

The CDR3 here is CSVERTGPYGYTF. The CDR3 DNA follows: TGCAGCGTTGAACGGACAGGCCCCTATGGCTACACCTTC. The gene calls are TRBV29-1 and TRBJ1-2, with 7 bases aligning to TRBD1. The V gene's germline CDR1 is SQVTM and CDR2 ANQGSEA. V dropped 2 bases and J dropped 4; count of bases not matched to a gene: 4. The CDR3 is 13 amino acids. The full variable domain, in which reference TRBV29-1 and TRBJ1-2 provide the parts outside the CDR3, is SAVISQKPSRDICQRGTSLTIQCQVDSQVTMMFWYRQQPGQSLTLIATANQGSEATYESGFVIDKFPISRPNLTFSTLTVSNMSPEDSSIYLCSVERTGPYGYTFGSGTRLTVV.

The rearrangement joins TRBV7-9 to TRBJ1-2; 7 positions match TRBD1. The CDR3 contains 15 residues. The junction had 1 base not matched to a gene; V was cut back by 0 bases and J by 0 bases. Looked up from germline, CDR1 is SEHNR and CDR2 is FQNEAQ (reference sequence). CDR3 sequence (DNA): TGTGCCAGCAGCTTAGCGGGGACAGCTAACTATGGCTACACCTTC. This gives the protein CASSLAGTANYGYTF.

This rearrangement joins TRBV15 to TRBJ1-2; a weak D match, TRBD1 (6 bases). The V gene's germline CDR1 is LNHNV and CDR2 YYDKDF (reference sequence). This CDR3 region has 15 residues. V was clipped by 3 bases and J by 1 base, with 12 bases between them. The CDR3 sequence is CATSRDRTLNYGYTF. The CDR3 DNA is TGTGCCACCAGCAGGGACAGAACCCTTAACTATGGCTACACCTTC.

The chain combines TRBV5-1 with TRBJ1-1, with 7 bases identical to TRBD1. Losses at the gene ends were 0 bases for V and 8 bases for J; bases not matched to a gene: 10. From germline, CDR1 is SGHRS and CDR2 YFSETQ. CDR3 size: 15 residues. CDR3 residues: CASSLDTGARVEAFF. The CDR3 nucleotides read TGCGCCAGCAGCTTGGATACAGGGGCGCGAGTGGAAGCTTTCTTT. Based on the CDR3 plus reference TRBV5-1 and TRBJ1-1, the full variable domain is KAGVTQTPRYLIKTRGQQVTLSCSPISGHRSVSWYQQTPGQGLQFLFEYFSETQRNKGNFPGRFSGRQFSNSRSEMNVSTLELGDSALYLCASSLDTGARVEAFFGQGTRLTVV.

The chain employs TRBV19 and TRBJ2-1; 7 nucleotides line up with TRBD2. V shed 0 bases, J shed 10 bases, and the junction held 3 bases outside the gene matches. CDR1 LNHDA and CDR2 SQIVND come from the germline V gene (reference sequence). The CDR3 contains 13 residues. As DNA, the CDR3 is TGTGCCAGTAGTATAGATCGGGGAGGGGAGCAGTTCTTC. Translation gives CASSIDRGGEQFF.

V usage is TRBV11-2 and J usage is TRBJ1-4; no definite D call. The CDR3 is 15 residues long. The germline CDR1 and CDR2 sequences are SGHAT and FQNNGV. V was trimmed by 1 base and J by 1 base, leaving 7 bases between them. Here the CDR3 reads CASSLGQKTNEKLFF. CDR3 in DNA: TGTGCCAGCAGCTTAGGGCAGAAAACTAATGAAAAACTGTTTTTT.

The chain couples TRBV27 to TRBJ2-1; 12 nucleotides agree with TRBD2. CDR1 MNHEY and CDR2 SMNVEV come from the germline V gene (reference sequence). The length of the CDR3 is 15 residues. With V trimmed by 5 bases and J by 7 bases, 6 bases remained unmatched. CDR3: CASSTPSGGANEQFF. The DNA of the CDR3 is TGTGCCAGCAGTACTCCTAGCGGGGGGGCAAATGAGCAGTTCTTC.

This sequence joins TRBV4-3 and TRBJ2-7, with 11 bases that match TRBD2. Germline CDR1 LGHNA, CDR2 YSLEER. The CDR3 covers 15 residues. The V gene end was trimmed by 4 bases and the J gene end by 2 bases; junction bases not matched to a gene: 4. CDR3 DNA: TGCGCCAGCAGCCCGGGACTAGCGGACCCCTACGAGCAGTACTTC. This sequence encodes CASSPGLADPYEQYF.

The rearrangement joins TRBV5-1 to TRBJ1-4, with D uncertain. The germline V gene encodes CDR1 SGHRS and CDR2 YFSETQ. Trimming took off 4 bases at V and 8 bases at J, with 15 bases between the two ends. The CDR3 contains 14 residues. DNA for the CDR3: TGCGCCAGCAGCCTCTTCGGGGAAAGGGAAAAACTGTTTTTT. Translated: CASSLFGEREKLFF.

V gene TRBV11-2 combines with J gene TRBJ2-7; a weak D match, TRBD2 (6 bases). This CDR3 spans 14 amino acids. Looked up from germline, CDR1 is SGHAT and CDR2 is FQNNGV. V gave up 5 bases and J gave up 4 bases, with 15 bases separating them. The CDR3 protein is CASSLGDSGYEQYF. CDR3 sequence (DNA): TGTGCCAGCAGCCTGGGGGACTCGGGGTACGAGCAGTACTTC.